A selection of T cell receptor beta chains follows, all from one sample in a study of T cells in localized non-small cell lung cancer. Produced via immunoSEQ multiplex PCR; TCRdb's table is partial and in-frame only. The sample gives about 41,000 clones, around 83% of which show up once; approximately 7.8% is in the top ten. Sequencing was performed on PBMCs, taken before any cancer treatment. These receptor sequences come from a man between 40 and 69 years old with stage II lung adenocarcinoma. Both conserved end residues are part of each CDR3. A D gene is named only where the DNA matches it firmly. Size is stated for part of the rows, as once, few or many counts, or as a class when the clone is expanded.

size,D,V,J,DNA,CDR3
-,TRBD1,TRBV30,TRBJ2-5,TGTGCCTGGAGTAAGGACAGGCAGATCTTCGAGACCCAGTACTTC,CAWSKDRQIFETQYF
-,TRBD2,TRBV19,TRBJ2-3,TGTGCCAGTAGTATAGGCCTAGCGGGAGGCACAGATACGCAGTATTTT,CASSIGLAGGTDTQYF
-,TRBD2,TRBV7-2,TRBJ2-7,TGTGCCAGCAGCTTAGGGGGTAGCGGGAGCTACGAGCAGTACTTC,CASSLGGSGSYEQYF
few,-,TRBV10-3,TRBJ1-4,TGTGCCATCAGACGGACAGATGAAAAACTGTTTTTT,CAIRRTDEKLFF
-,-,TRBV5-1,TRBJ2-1,TGCGCCAGCAGCTACCGGACAGGGCGGGGGAACAATGAGCAGTTCTTC,CASSYRTGRGNNEQFF
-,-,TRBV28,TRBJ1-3,TGTGCCAGCAGCCGGGACCTGGGAGGAAACACCATATATTTT,CASSRDLGGNTIYF
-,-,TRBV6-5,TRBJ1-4,TGTGCCAGCAGTCCCACTTCGGCGACAAAACTGTTTTTT,CASSPTSATKLFF
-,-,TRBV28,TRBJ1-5,TGTGCCAGCAGTTTATATGACAGCAATCAGCCCCAGCATTTT,CASSLYDSNQPQHF
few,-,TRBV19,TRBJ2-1,TGTGCCAGTAGTATAGACCCGACAGGGAGGAGCTCCTACAATGAGCAGTTCTTC,CASSIDPTGRSSYNEQFF
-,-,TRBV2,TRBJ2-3,TGTGCCAGCAGAGAATGGACAGATCTGGAGGATACGCAGTATTTT,CASREWTDLEDTQYF
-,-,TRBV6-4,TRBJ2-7,TGTGCCAGCACCGAGGGGCCCGGGAACCGGAGCCGGGGACCCTCCTACGAGCAGTACTTC,CASTEGPGNRSRGPSYEQYF
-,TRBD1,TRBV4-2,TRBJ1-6,TGTGCCAGCAGCCAAGATGTACAGGGGGTTGTGACACCCCTCCACTTT,CASSQDVQGVVTPLHF
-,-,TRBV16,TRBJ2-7,TGTGCCAGCAGCCAATCGGGCAGCTCCTACGAGCAGTACTTC,CASSQSGSSYEQYF
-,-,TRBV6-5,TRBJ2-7,TGTGCCAGCAGCCTCCGAAGTGGGGGAGCCTACGAGCAGTACTTC,CASSLRSGGAYEQYF
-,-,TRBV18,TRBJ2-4,TGTGCCAGCTCCTACCAGCGGACCATTCAGTACTTC,CASSYQRTIQYF
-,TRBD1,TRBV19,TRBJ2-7,TGTGCCAGTAGTATGGACAGGGCGTACGAGCAGTACTTC,CASSMDRAYEQYF
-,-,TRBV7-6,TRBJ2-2,TGTGCCAGCAGCTTGGGACAGAACACCGGGGAGCTGTTTTTT,CASSLGQNTGELFF
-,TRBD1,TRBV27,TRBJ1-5,TGTGCCAGCAGTCCCAGACAGGGTTTACGCAATCAGCCCCAGCATTTT,CASSPRQGLRNQPQHF
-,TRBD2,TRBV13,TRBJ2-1,TGTGCCAGCAGCTCTGGGACTAGCGGGGGGCTAGGCTACAATGAGCAGTTCTTC,CASSSGTSGGLGYNEQFF
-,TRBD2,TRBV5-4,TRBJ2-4,TGTGCCAGCAGCATGTCGCGGACTAGCGTAAACATTCAGTACTTC,CASSMSRTSVNIQYF
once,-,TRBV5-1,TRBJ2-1,TGCGCCAGCCGGGCGGCAGGAGGATACAATGAGCAGTTCTTC,CASRAAGGYNEQFF
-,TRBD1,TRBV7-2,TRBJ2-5,TGTGCCAGCAGCTCTAACGGTGGGACAGCGCAAGAGACCCAGTACTTC,CASSSNGGTAQETQYF
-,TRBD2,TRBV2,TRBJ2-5,TGTGCCAGCAGTACTAGCGGAGGAGAGACCCAGTACTTC,CASSTSGGETQYF
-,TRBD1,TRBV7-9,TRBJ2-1,TGTGCCAGCAGCTCACAGGGGGGTGAGCAGTTCTTC,CASSSQGGEQFF
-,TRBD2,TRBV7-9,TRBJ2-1,TGTGCCAGCAGCCCAGAAGAGGGTAGCGGGACCTACAATGAGCAGTTCTTC,CASSPEEGSGTYNEQFF
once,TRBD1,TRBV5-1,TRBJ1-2,TGCGCCACCGGGACAGTGCCAGGTAGTGGCTACACCTTC,CATGTVPGSGYTF
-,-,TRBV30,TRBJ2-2,TGTGCCTGGAAGGAGGGGGCCGACACCGGGGAGCTGTTTTTT,CAWKEGADTGELFF
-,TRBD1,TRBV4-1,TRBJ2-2,TGCGCCAGCAGCCAAGGGGACAGGGAAGCCGGGGAGCTGTTTTTT,CASSQGDREAGELFF
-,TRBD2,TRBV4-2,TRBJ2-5,TGTGCCAGCAGCCTCGGGACTAGCGGGGGCCGGGGGGAGACCCAGTACTTC,CASSLGTSGGRGETQYF
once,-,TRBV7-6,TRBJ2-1,TGTGCCAGCAGCTTAGGGTTTGGGGTCGATGAGCAGTTCTTC,CASSLGFGVDEQFF
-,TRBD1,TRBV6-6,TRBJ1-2,TGTGCCAGCAGTTACCCGGGACAGGGCTATGGCTACACCTTC,CASSYPGQGYGYTF
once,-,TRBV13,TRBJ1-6,TGTGCCAGCAGCTTAGGGACAGATTATAATTCACCCCTCCACTTT,CASSLGTDYNSPLHF
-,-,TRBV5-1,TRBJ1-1,TGCGCCAGCAGCTTACAAGGGAACACTGAAGCTTTCTTT,CASSLQGNTEAFF
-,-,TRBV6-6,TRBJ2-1,TGTGCCAGCGGAGGACCCTATGAGCAGTTCTTC,CASGGPYEQFF
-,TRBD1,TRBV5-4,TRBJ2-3,TGTGCCAGCAGCTTGCAGGGGGCAGATACGCAGTATTTT,CASSLQGADTQYF
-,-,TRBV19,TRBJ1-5,TGTGCCAGTAGTATAGGACAGAGTTATAGCAATCAGCCCCAGCATTTT,CASSIGQSYSNQPQHF
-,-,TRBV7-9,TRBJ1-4,TGTGCCAGCAGCTTACCCGCGGCCGTAAATGAAAAACTGTTTTTT,CASSLPAAVNEKLFF
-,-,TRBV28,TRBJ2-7,TGTGCCAGCACTCCTCGGAGGGGCCAGGGGGAGCAGTACTTC,CASTPRRGQGEQYF
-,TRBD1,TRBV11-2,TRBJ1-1,TGTGCCAGCAGCGACTCCGGGACAGGGGACACTGAAGCTTTCTTT,CASSDSGTGDTEAFF
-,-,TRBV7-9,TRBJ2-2,TGTGCCAGCAGCGCTGGACTCTTGAGAACCGGGGAGCTGTTTTTT,CASSAGLLRTGELFF
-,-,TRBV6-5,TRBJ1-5,TGTGCCAGCAGCCTCCGGGCTTACAATCAGCCCCAGCATTTT,CASSLRAYNQPQHF
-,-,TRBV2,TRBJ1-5,TGTGCCAGCACCTCCGGGTGGGACAATCAGCCCCAGCATTTT,CASTSGWDNQPQHF
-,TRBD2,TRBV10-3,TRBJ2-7,TGTGCCAGCAGTTCCGCGGGCGGGGGTTACGAGCAGTACTTC,CASSSAGGGYEQYF
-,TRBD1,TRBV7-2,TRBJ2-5,TGTGCCAGCAGGGTCGGGACAGGGGGCGTAGAGACCCAGTACTTC,CASRVGTGGVETQYF
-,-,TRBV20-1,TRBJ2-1,TGCAGTGCTATGCGGGGAGGGCAGTTCTTC,CSAMRGGQFF
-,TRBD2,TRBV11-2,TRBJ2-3,TGTGCCAGCAGCTTATTAGGGACTAGGGGGGAAGGTACGCAGTATTTT,CASSLLGTRGEGTQYF
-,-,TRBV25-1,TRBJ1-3,TGTGCCAGCAGTTCACACGGAGCGGGCGACCTGCGAAACACCATATATTTT,CASSSHGAGDLRNTIYF
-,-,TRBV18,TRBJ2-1,TGTGCCAGCTCACCGCGACAGGTAGATGAGCAGTTCTTC,CASSPRQVDEQFF
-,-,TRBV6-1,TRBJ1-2,TGTGCCAGCAGTGAATTTAAGGGGCTGGAAGGCTACACCTTC,CASSEFKGLEGYTF
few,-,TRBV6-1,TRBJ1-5,TGTGCCAGCAGTGAGGTCGGGGAAAATCAGCCCCAGCATTTT,CASSEVGENQPQHF
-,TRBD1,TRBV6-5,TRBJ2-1,TGTGCCAGCAGTTATTCCGGACAGGGGGCTAATGAGCAGTTCTTC,CASSYSGQGANEQFF
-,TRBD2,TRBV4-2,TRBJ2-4,TGTGCCAGCAGCCAAGAATGGGCTAGCGGGGGAGAAAACATTCAGTACTTC,CASSQEWASGGENIQYF
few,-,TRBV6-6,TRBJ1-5,TGTGCCAGCAGTTACTCGGACGGCCCCCAGCCCCAGCATTTT,CASSYSDGPQPQHF